These 31 T cell receptor beta chains were sequenced from one sample in a study of Graves' ophthalmopathy and Graves' hyperthyroidism. Amplification from RNA transcripts yielded the TCR beta CDR3 regions. RT-PCR was first run with HTBI primers, then multiplex PCR in a second round. MiXCR, applied by TCRdb to the multiplex PCR reads, yields one record per CDR3 protein. Among over 500,000 distinct CDR3 sequences listed, 22% were seen once. Input material: peripheral blood. Receptors originate from a young woman with stable Graves' hyperthyroidism. Some clones in this sample may be carry-over from other donors' samples.

This clonotype was observed at least ten times. The chain couples TRBV6-1 to TRBJ2-7; D is ambiguous. Trimming pared 0 bases from V and 6 bases from J, leaving 3 bases between. The CDR3 has 11 amino acids. CDR1 and CDR2 from the germline V gene are MNHNS and SASEGT. The CDR3 sequence: CASSEAVEQYF. DNA of the CDR3: TGTGCCAGCAGTGAAGCGGTCGAGCAGTACTTC.

J is TRBJ2-7 and V is TRBV15; TRBD1 aligns across 7 bases. The CDR3 runs 16 residues. Germline trimming cut 0 bases from V and 7 bases from J; bases unmatched to any gene: 12. CDR1 and CDR2 (germline): LNHNV, YYDKDF (reference sequence). In DNA form, the CDR3 reads TGTGCCACCAGCAGAGATACGATAACAGGGGCTGGGGAGCAGTACTTC. This translates into CATSRDTITGAGEQYF.

At least ten counts were recorded for this clonotype. This chain uses TRBV9 with TRBJ1-5; D remains unclear. Germline V gives CDR1 SGDLS, CDR2 YYNGEE. The CDR3 is 13 amino acids. V lost 3 bases, J lost 7 bases, and 11 bases lay in between. This CDR3 is CASSAGHGQPQHF. Written as DNA, the CDR3 is TGTGCCAGCAGCGCGGGCCACGGGCAGCCCCAGCATTTT.

This clonotype was seen repeatedly, ten times or more. The V call is TRBV13, the J call TRBJ1-2; 8 positions agree with TRBD1. The CDR3 consists of 13 residues. Per the germline V gene, CDR1 is PRHDT and CDR2 is FYEKMQ (reference sequence). V shed 5 bases and J 6 bases; nucleotides not matched to a gene: 5. As DNA, the CDR3 is TGTGCCAGCAGCCCCGGGACAGGAGATGGCTACACCTTC. It codes for CASSPGTGDGYTF.

This chain links TRBV28 with TRBJ1-1; no clear D. Trimming took 4 bases from V and 1 from J, leaving 16 bases between them. The CDR3 is made up of 16 amino acids. Germline lookup yields CDR1 MDHEN and CDR2 SYDVKM. The CDR3 spells CASSSEVISQNTEAFF. The CDR3 nucleotides read TGTGCCAGCAGTTCCGAAGTAATAAGCCAGAACACTGAAGCTTTCTTT.

This clonotype was found many times. The chain combines TRBV20-1 with TRBJ1-6, with D maybe TRBD1 (6 bases). Germline V gene sequence: CDR1 DFQATT, CDR2 SNEGSKA (reference sequence). V lost 4 bases to trimming and J lost 7 bases, with 14 bases between them. This CDR3 comprises 14 residues. The CDR3 coding sequence is TGCAGTGCTACCCTCTCCAGGGGAAATTCACCCCTCCACTTT. This sequence encodes CSATLSRGNSPLHF.

The chain couples TRBV7-3 to TRBJ2-2; 8 bases match TRBD1. V shed 5 bases and J 3 bases; nucleotides not matched to a gene: 8. The V gene's germline CDR1 is SGHTA and CDR2 FQGTGA. The CDR3 length is 16 residues. CDR3 residues: CASSPKGQVYTGELFF. The CDR3 DNA sequence: TGTGCCAGCAGCCCCAAGGGACAGGTATACACCGGGGAGCTGTTTTTT.

This clonotype was found many times. The rearrangement links TRBV5-5 to TRBJ1-1; D is perhaps TRBD1 (5 bases). V was trimmed by 0 bases and J by 2 bases, leaving 14 bases between them. The CDR3 spans 16 residues. In germline, CDR1 is SGHKS, CDR2 YYEKEE (reference sequence). The CDR3 here is CASSLASPGTNTEAFF. The CDR3 DNA reads TGTGCCAGCAGCTTGGCTTCACCAGGGACCAACACTGAAGCTTTCTTT.

This clonotype was seen at least ten times. V and J are TRBV11-2 and TRBJ1-1; D is uncertain. Trimming shortened V by 0 bases and J by 11 bases, and 19 bases separated the two germline ends. Germline V CDR1 and CDR2: SGHAT, FQNNGV. The CDR3 totals 15 residues. The CDR3 here is CASSLEGPGFHGAFF. DNA of the CDR3: TGTGCCAGCAGCTTAGAGGGCCCAGGTTTTCATGGGGCTTTCTTT.

This clonotype came up many times. This chain connects TRBV28 to TRBJ2-7; TRBD1 is a possible D gene (6 bases). CDR3 size: 14 residues. The germline CDR1 and CDR2 sequences are MDHEN and SYDVKM. With 3 bases removed from V and 2 bases from J, the gap between germline ends came to 11 bases. The chain's CDR3 is CASSFQGLAYEQYF. The CDR3 DNA is TGTGCCAGCAGTTTCCAGGGGTTAGCCTACGAGCAGTACTTC.

The J gene is TRBJ2-5, the V gene TRBV6-2 or TRBV6-3, with D unclear. Germline V gene lookup returns CDR1 MNHEY and CDR2 SVGEGT. This CDR3 is built from 13 residues. Trimming removed 4 bases from V and 7 bases from J, with 13 bases in between. CDR3 protein: CASSFVVGGTQYF. The CDR3 region has the DNA TGTGCCAGCAGTTTCGTTGTAGGCGGGACCCAGTACTTC.

This clonotype was seen repeatedly, ten times or more. The V and J genes are TRBV19 and TRBJ1-1; 10 nucleotides agree with TRBD1. V lost 5 bases and J lost 3; bases outside the gene matches: 6. The CDR3 has 15 residues. Germline CDR1 reads LNHDA; CDR2 reads SQIVND (reference sequence). CDR3 sequence (DNA): TGTGCCAGTAGTCGATCGACAGGGGGCTACACTGAAGCTTTCTTT. It is translated as CASSRSTGGYTEAFF.

This clonotype appeared a few times. The CDR3 region is CASRSRGQGASGELFF. Here the CDR3 DNA reads TGTGCCAGTAGAAGCCGAGGACAGGGGGCCTCCGGGGAGCTGTTTTTT. This sequence joins TRBV19 and TRBJ2-2; 11 positions match TRBD1. CDR1 and CDR2 (germline): LNHDA, SQIVND (reference sequence). Trimming cost V 6 bases and J 6 bases; bases outside gene matches: 9. The CDR3 has 16 residues. Complete variable domain (other parts from reference TRBV19 and TRBJ2-2): DGGITQSPKYLFRKEGQNVTLSCEQNLNHDAMYWYRQDPGQGLRLIYYSQIVNDFQKGDIAEGYSVSREKKESFPLTVTSAQKNPTAFYLCASRSRGQGASGELFFGEGSRLTVL.

This clonotype was detected many times. The CDR3 region is CAIRDRGKEAGNTIYF. The CDR3 nucleotides read TGTGCCATCAGGGACAGGGGGAAAGAGGCTGGAAACACCATATATTTT. The rearrangement joins TRBV10-3 to TRBJ1-3; 10 bases agree with TRBD1. The CDR3 sequence is 16 residues long. Germline CDR1 is ENHRY and CDR2 is SYGVKD. V lost 6 bases and J lost 2; bases outside the gene matches: 7.

This clonotype has ten or more counts. The chain couples TRBV6-2 or TRBV6-3 to TRBJ1-5; no firm D call. Germline V gives CDR1 MNHEY, CDR2 SVGEGT. The V end was cut by 4 bases, the J end by 5 bases, with 6 bases between. The CDR3 totals 12 residues. The CDR3 DNA reads TGTGCCAGCAGTTTCTACGATCAGCCCCAGCATTTT. Translating it yields CASSFYDQPQHF.

This clonotype was seen at least ten times. This chain connects TRBV6-1 to TRBJ2-2; TRBD1 is a possible D gene (5 bases). This CDR3 spans 13 amino acids. Germline CDR1 MNHNS, CDR2 SASEGT. V was shortened by 6 bases and J by 6 bases, with 11 bases between the two germline ends. The CDR3 loop is CASRQGLPGELFF. The CDR3 region has the DNA TGTGCCAGCAGGCAGGGCCTCCCCGGGGAGCTGTTTTTT.

This clonotype came up many times. The rearrangement uses TRBV6-1 and TRBJ2-7; D is undetermined. The CDR3 is made up of 14 amino acids. Germline-derived CDR1 and CDR2 are MNHNS and SASEGT. Between the trimmed V and J ends, which lost 8 bases and 0 bases, there was a span of 14 bases. CDR3 sequence: CASSPSGGSYEQYF. In DNA, the CDR3 is TGTGCCAGCTCACCAAGTGGCGGCTCCTACGAGCAGTACTTC.

This clonotype was counted a few times. The chain uses TRBV7-8 and TRBJ2-2; a possible D gene is TRBD1 (5 bases). The germline CDR1 and CDR2 sequences are SGHVS and FQNEAQ. The ends were cut back, 5 bases at V and 6 bases at J, with 16 bases in the middle. The CDR3 contains 15 residues. The CDR3 sequence: CASSGRAPRPGELFF. CDR3 bases: TGTGCCAGCAGCGGCAGGGCCCCCCGGCCCGGGGAGCTGTTTTTT. The complete variable domain, with remaining parts taken from reference TRBV7-8 and TRBJ2-2, reads GAGVSQSPRYKVAKRGQDVALRCDPISGHVSLFWYQQALGQGPEFLTYFQNEAQLDKSGLPSDRFFAERPEGSVSTLKIQRTQQEDSAVYLCASSGRAPRPGELFFGEGSRLTVL.

This clonotype was seen a handful of times. V is TRBV5-1 and J is TRBJ1-6, with D tentatively TRBD1 (5 bases). V gave up 5 bases and J gave up 6 bases, with 15 bases separating them. Germline V gives CDR1 SGHRS, CDR2 YFSETQ. CDR3 length: 15 residues. The DNA for the CDR3 is TGCGCCAGCAGTTACGAATCCGGGACTAATTCACCCCTCCACTTT. Translated, it gives CASSYESGTNSPLHF.

The chain uses TRBV6-2 or TRBV6-3 and TRBJ2-5; 12 bases map to TRBD2. CDR3 length: 15 amino acids. CDR1 and CDR2 from the germline V gene are MNHEY and SVGEGT. V lost 4 bases and J lost 5; bases outside the gene matches: 5. The CDR3 DNA follows: TGTGCCAGCAGTTCCTCGACTAGCGGGAGTGAGACCCAGTACTTC. Amino acid sequence: CASSSSTSGSETQYF.

On this clonotype: Compared with germline, one end of the junction differs, possibly owing to a read error. This chain uses TRBV7-2 with TRBJ1-5; 7 nucleotides match TRBD1. CDR1 is SGHTA and CDR2 is FQGNSA in the germline V gene. The CDR3 is 15 residues long. The CDR3 spells CASSLAPGGSQPQHF. CDR3 bases: TGTGCCAGCAGCCTAGCACCAGGGGGATCTCAGCCCCAGCATTTT.

This clonotype came up many times. V gene TRBV5-1 combines with J gene TRBJ1-2, with 12 bases that match TRBD1. This CDR3 contains 14 residues. Germline lookup yields CDR1 SGHRS and CDR2 YFSETQ. Unmatched junction bases numbered 6, after V lost 5 bases and J lost 7 bases. The CDR3: CASRPGTGGSGYTF. For the CDR3, the DNA is TGCGCCAGCAGGCCCGGGACAGGGGGCTCTGGCTACACCTTC.

This sequence joins TRBV5-1 and TRBJ2-7; 9 nucleotides agree with TRBD1. V lost 0 bases to trimming and J lost 1 base; unmatched junction nucleotides: 20. Per the germline V gene, CDR1 is SGHRS and CDR2 is YFSETQ. The CDR3 loop spans 21 amino acids. The DNA of the CDR3 is TGCGCCAGCAGCTTGGCCGGCTTCACAGGGGGCGCTCCGTTCCCATCCTACGAGCAGTACTTC. Amino acids: CASSLAGFTGGAPFPSYEQYF.

The sample holds many counts of this clonotype. The rearrangement joins TRBV12-3 or TRBV12-4 to TRBJ1-6; 7 bases map to TRBD1. The CDR3 spans 16 residues. With V trimmed by 6 bases and J by 0 bases, 5 bases remained unmatched. The CDR3 sequence is CASRPGQSSYNSPLHF. The CDR3, as DNA: TGTGCCAGCAGACCGGGACAGAGCTCCTATAATTCACCCCTCCACTTT.

A few counts support this clonotype. The V call is TRBV6-5, the J call TRBJ2-5; TRBD2 aligns across 8 bases. The CDR3 spans 16 residues. V lost 1 base to trimming and J lost 4 bases; unmatched junction nucleotides: 8. CDR1 and CDR2 (germline): MNHEY, SVGAGI. The DNA for the CDR3 is TGTGCCAGCAGTTACTTTAGCGGGACCTTTCGAGAGACCCAGTACTTC. Its translation is CASSYFSGTFRETQYF.

Ten or more counts support this clonotype. The junction shows a germline mismatch at one end, possibly a read error. The chain couples TRBV20-1 to TRBJ2-7, with 10 positions matching TRBD1. The germline V gene encodes CDR1 DFQATT and CDR2 SNEGSKA (reference sequence). The CDR3 totals 15 residues. CDR3 region: CSAGEIGTGEYEQYF. DNA for the CDR3: TGCAGTGCTGGAGAAATCGGGACAGGGGAGTACGAGCAGTACTTC.

In this sample, this clonotype turned up a few times. The gene calls are TRBV3-1 and TRBJ2-1; D possibly corresponds to TRBD1 (5 bases). This CDR3 comprises 14 residues. From germline, CDR1 is LGHDT and CDR2 YNNKEL (reference sequence). V was pared by 1 base and J by 3 bases, with 7 bases between. The CDR3 DNA reads as TGTGCCAGCAGCCAAGCCAGGGACTACAATGAGCAGTTCTTC. Amino acids: CASSQARDYNEQFF.

The chain couples TRBV12-3 or TRBV12-4 to TRBJ2-5, with D perhaps given as TRBD1 or TRBD2 (7 bases each). Deletions cut 7 bases from V and 5 bases from J, with 14 bases between. The CDR3 consists of 13 residues. The CDR3 is CASNGLGGETQYF. CDR3 DNA sequence: TGTGCCAGCAACGGACTAGGGGGCGAGACCCAGTACTTC.

The rearrangement links TRBV3-1 to TRBJ1-2; D not certain. The V gene's germline CDR1 is LGHDT and CDR2 YNNKEL (reference sequence). The V end lost 1 base, the J end lost 7 bases, and 7 bases lay between the germline ends. The CDR3 runs 12 residues. Here the CDR3 reads CASSQGAVGYTF. CDR3 bases: TGTGCCAGCAGCCAAGGAGCTGTTGGCTACACCTTC.

This clonotype was picked up many times. The rearrangement uses TRBV10-3 and TRBJ2-2; 9 bases are shared with TRBD1. Germline trimming cut 0 bases from V and 0 bases from J; bases unmatched to any gene: 5. Germline V gene data show CDR1 as ENHRY and CDR2 as SYGVKD. This CDR3 region has 18 residues. The CDR3 loop is CAISESGQGLTNTGELFF. The CDR3 DNA reads as TGTGCCATCAGTGAGTCAGGACAGGGGTTGACGAACACCGGGGAGCTGTTTTTT.

This clonotype was counted ten times or more. The chain is built from TRBV12-3 or TRBV12-4 and TRBJ1-5, with TRBD1 identical over 7 bases. The CDR3 runs to 15 residues. J gave up 3 bases and V 6 bases, and 8 bases lay outside the gene matches. This chain's CDR3 is CASSHRDRSNQPQHF. The CDR3 nucleotides read TGTGCCAGCAGCCACCGGGACAGATCCAATCAGCCCCAGCATTTT.